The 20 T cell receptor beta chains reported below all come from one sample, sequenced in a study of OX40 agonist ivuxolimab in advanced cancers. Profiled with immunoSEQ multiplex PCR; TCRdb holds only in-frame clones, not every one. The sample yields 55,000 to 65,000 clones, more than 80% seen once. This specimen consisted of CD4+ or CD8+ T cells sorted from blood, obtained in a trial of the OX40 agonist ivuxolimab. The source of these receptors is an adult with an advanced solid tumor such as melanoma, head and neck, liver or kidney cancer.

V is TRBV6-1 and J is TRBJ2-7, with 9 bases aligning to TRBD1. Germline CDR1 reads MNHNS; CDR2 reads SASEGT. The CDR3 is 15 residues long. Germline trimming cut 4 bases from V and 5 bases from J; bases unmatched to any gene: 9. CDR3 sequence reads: CASSGGDRAVDEQYF. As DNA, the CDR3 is TGTGCCAGCAGTGGGGGGGACAGGGCGGTCGACGAGCAGTACTTC.

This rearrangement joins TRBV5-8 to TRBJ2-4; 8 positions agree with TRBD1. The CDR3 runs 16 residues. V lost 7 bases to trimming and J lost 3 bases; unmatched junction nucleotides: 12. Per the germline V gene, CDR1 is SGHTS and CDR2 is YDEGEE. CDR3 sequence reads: CASCRGPGVNKNIQYF. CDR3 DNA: TGTGCCAGCTGCAGGGGGCCAGGGGTCAACAAAAACATTCAGTACTTC.

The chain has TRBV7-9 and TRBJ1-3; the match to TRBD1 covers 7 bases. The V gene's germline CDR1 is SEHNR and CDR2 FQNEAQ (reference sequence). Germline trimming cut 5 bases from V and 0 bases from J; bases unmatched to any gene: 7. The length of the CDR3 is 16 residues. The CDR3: CASSTDRTDSGNTIYF. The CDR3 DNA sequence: TGTGCCAGCAGCACGGACAGGACGGACTCTGGAAACACCATATATTTT.

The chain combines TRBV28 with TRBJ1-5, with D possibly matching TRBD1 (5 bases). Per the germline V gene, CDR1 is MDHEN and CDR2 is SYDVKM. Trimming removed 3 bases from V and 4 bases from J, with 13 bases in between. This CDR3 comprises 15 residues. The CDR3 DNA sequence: TGTGCCAGCAGTTTCCCCGGGGGACTTAATCAGCCCCAGCATTTT. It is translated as CASSFPGGLNQPQHF.

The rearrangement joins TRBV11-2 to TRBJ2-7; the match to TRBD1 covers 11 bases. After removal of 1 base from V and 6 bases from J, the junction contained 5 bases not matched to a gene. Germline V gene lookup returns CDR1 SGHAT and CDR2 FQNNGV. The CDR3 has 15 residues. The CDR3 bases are TGTGCCAGCAGCTTAGTTGGGACAGGGGGTAGCGAGCAGTACTTC. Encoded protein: CASSLVGTGGSEQYF.

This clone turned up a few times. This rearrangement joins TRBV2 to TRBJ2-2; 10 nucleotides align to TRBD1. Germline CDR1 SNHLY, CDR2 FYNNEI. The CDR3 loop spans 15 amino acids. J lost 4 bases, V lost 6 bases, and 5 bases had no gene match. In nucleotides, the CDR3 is TGTGCCAGCAGGGACAGGGGGGGGCCCACCGGGGAGCTGTTTTTT. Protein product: CASRDRGGPTGELFF.

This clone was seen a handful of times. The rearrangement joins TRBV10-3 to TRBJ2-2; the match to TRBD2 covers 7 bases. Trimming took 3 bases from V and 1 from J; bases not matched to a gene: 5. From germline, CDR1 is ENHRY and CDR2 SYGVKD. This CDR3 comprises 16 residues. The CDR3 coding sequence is TGTGCCATCAGTGACTCCGGGACTATGAACACCGGGGAGCTGTTTTTT. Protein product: CAISDSGTMNTGELFF.

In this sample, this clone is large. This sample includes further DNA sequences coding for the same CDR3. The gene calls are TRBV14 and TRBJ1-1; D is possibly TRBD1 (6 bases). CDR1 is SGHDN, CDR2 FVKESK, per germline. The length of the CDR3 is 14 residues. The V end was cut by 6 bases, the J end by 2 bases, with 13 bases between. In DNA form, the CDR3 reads TGTGCCAGCAGTCCAGGACAGTTTAACACTGAAGCTTTCTTT. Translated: CASSPGQFNTEAFF.

CDR3 sequence reads: CASSRAGTGVDEQYF. In nucleotides, the CDR3 is TGCGCCAGCAGCAGGGCCGGGACAGGCGTCGACGAGCAGTACTTC. The rearrangement links TRBV5-1 to TRBJ2-7; 8 positions agree with TRBD1. The germline V gene encodes CDR1 SGHRS and CDR2 YFSETQ. There are 15 residues in the CDR3. The junction had 11 bases not matched to a gene; V was cut back by 4 bases and J by 5 bases. The entire variable domain, with the rest obtained from reference TRBV5-1 and TRBJ2-7, is as follows: KAGVTQTPRYLIKTRGQQVTLSCSPISGHRSVSWYQQTPGQGLQFLFEYFSETQRNKGNFPGRFSGRQFSNSRSEMNVSTLELGDSALYLCASSRAGTGVDEQYFGPGTRLTVT.

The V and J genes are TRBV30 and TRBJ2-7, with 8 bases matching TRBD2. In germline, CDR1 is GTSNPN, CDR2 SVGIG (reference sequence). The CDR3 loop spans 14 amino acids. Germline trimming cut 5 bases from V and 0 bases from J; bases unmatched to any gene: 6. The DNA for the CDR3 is TGTGCCTGGGTTAAGCGGGGGAGCTCCTACGAGCAGTACTTC. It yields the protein CAWVKRGSSYEQYF.

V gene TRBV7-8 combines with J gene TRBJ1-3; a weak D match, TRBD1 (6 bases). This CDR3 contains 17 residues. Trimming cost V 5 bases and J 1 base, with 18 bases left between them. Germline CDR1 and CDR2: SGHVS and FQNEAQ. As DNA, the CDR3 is TGTGCCAGCAGCATGCCCCCCGGGGGGCGTTCTGGAAACACCATATATTTT. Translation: CASSMPPGGRSGNTIYF.

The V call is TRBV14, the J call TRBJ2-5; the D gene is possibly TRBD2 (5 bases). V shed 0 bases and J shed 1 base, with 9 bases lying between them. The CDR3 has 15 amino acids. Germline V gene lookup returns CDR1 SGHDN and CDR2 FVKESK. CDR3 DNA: TGTGCCAGCAGCCAAGATTCTAGCCTCCAAGAGACCCAGTACTTC. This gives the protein CASSQDSSLQETQYF.

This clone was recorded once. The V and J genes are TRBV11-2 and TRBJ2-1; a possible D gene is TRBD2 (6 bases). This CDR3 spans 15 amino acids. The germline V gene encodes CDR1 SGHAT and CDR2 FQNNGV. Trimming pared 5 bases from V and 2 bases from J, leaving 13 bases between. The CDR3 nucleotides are TGTGCCAGCAGCCCAACTAGCTACCCCTACAATGAGCAGTTCTTC. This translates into CASSPTSYPYNEQFF.

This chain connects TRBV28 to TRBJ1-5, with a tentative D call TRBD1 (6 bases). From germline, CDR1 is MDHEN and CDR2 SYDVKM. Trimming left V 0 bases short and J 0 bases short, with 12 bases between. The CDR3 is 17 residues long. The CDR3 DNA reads TGTGCCAGCAGTTTATGGATCGGGACAAATAGCAATCAGCCCCAGCATTTT. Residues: CASSLWIGTNSNQPQHF.

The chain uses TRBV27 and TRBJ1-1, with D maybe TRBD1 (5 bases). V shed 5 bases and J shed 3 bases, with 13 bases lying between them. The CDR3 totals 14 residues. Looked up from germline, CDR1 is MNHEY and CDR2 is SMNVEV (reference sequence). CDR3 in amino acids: CASSHWGADTEAFF. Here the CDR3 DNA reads TGTGCCAGCAGTCACTGGGGCGCGGACACTGAAGCTTTCTTT.

CDR3 nucleotides: TGTGCCAGCAGCGTAGAAGGGGACTCCTACGAGCAGTACTTC. This gives the protein CASSVEGDSYEQYF. The chain has TRBV9 and TRBJ2-7, with D perhaps TRBD1 (5 bases). The CDR3 consists of 14 residues. Germline V gene data show CDR1 as SGDLS and CDR2 as YYNGEE. V lost 0 bases to trimming and J lost 0 bases, with 7 bases between them.

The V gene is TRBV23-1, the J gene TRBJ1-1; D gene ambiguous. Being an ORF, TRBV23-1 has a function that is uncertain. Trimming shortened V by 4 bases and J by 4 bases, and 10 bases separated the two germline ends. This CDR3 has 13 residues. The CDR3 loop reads CASSLGNGTEAFF. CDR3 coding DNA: TGCGCCAGCAGTCTGGGGAATGGCACTGAAGCTTTCTTT.

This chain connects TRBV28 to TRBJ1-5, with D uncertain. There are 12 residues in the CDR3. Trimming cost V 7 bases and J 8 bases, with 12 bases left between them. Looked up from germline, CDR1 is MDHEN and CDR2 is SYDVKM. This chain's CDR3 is CASISGEKPQHF. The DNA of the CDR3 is TGTGCCAGCATCTCCGGGGAAAAGCCCCAGCATTTT.

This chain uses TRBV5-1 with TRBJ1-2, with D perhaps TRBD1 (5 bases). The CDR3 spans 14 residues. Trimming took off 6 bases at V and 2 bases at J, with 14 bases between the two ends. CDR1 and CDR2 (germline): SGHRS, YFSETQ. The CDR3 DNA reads TGCGCCAGCACCCCTGGGGGGACGAACTATGGCTACACCTTC. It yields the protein CASTPGGTNYGYTF.

CDR3 in DNA: TGTGCCAGCAGCAAACAGGGGTTGGAAAAACTGTTTTTT. Translation gives CASSKQGLEKLFF. The chain recombines TRBV7-9 with TRBJ1-4; TRBD1 matches 7 bases. The ends lost 5 bases at V and 8 bases at J; junction bases unmatched: 5. Germline-derived CDR1 and CDR2 are SEHNR and FQNEAQ (reference sequence). The CDR3 covers 13 residues.